Below, one T cell receptor (beta chain) is given with its context. These data belong to a study of monozygotic twins with inflammatory bowel disease. This CDR3 contains 15 residues. Germline CDR1 is KGHDR and CDR2 is SFDVKD. TCRdb reanalyzed the 5' RACE reads and collapses them to one entry per CDR3 protein, without DNA. The table gives over 200,000 distinct CDR3 sequences; the top ten clones make up about 8% of it. The rearrangement uses TRBV24-1 and TRBJ2-3; without DNA, the TCRdb call of TRBD2 cannot be checked. The source of this sequence is a human donor with ulcerative colitis or Crohn's disease, or a healthy co-twin of an affected twin (not recorded which). The sample taken for sequencing was blood. This CDR3 reads CATSAADSITDTQYF.